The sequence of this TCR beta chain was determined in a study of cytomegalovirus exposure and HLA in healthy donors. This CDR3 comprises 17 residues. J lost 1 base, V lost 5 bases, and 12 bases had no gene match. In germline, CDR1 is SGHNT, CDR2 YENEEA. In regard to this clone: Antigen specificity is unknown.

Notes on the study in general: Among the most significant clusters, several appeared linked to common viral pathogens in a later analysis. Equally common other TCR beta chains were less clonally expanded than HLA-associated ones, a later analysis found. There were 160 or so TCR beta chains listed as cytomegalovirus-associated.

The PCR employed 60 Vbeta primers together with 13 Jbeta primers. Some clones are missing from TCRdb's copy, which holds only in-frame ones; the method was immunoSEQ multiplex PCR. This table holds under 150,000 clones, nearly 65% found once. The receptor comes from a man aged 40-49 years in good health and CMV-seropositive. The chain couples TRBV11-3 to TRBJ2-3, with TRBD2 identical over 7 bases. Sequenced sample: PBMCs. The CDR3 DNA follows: TGTGCCAGCAGCCTCAGAGCTCGGGGGGATGGCACAGATACGCAGTATTTT. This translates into CASSLRARGDGTDTQYF.